The rows below give T cell receptor beta chains drawn from one sample of a study of blood T cell repertoires in COVID-19. Using immunoSEQ multiplex PCR, the repertoire was profiled, and TCRdb retains in-frame clones only, with some absent. This sample carries 140,000 to 150,000 clones, over 75% of them seen once, and the ten largest clones take roughly two fifths. Input material: peripheral blood. These receptor sequences come from a human donor in a cohort sampled during active COVID-19. CDR3s include the opening cysteine and the closing phenylalanine or tryptophan. Each record gives: D gene, J gene, V gene, clone size, CDR3 protein, CDR3 DNA. A D gene is named only where the DNA matches it firmly. Size values are once, few and many counts, or a class for expanded clones, and some rows have none.

d_call: -; j_call: TRBJ1-2; v_call: TRBV27; clone_size: once; cdr3_aa: CASSSYEGRVAF; cdr3_nt: TGTGCCAGCAGTTCCTATGAGGGCCGGGTGGCCTTC
d_call: TRBD1; j_call: TRBJ1-3; v_call: TRBV5-3; clone_size: -; cdr3_aa: CARSSPGQGALRPGNTIYF; cdr3_nt: TGTGCCAGAAGCTCCCCGGGACAGGGGGCGCTTAGACCTGGAAACACCATATATTTT
d_call: -; j_call: TRBJ1-1; v_call: TRBV5-1; clone_size: -; cdr3_aa: CASSLGGTAGYTEAFF; cdr3_nt: TGCGCCAGCAGCTTGGGCGGGACCGCCGGCTACACTGAAGCTTTCTTT
d_call: -; j_call: TRBJ1-2; v_call: TRBV2; clone_size: -; cdr3_aa: CASSATGYGYTF; cdr3_nt: TGTGCCAGCAGCGCGACAGGATATGGCTACACCTTC
d_call: TRBD1; j_call: TRBJ1-1; v_call: TRBV25-1; clone_size: once; cdr3_aa: CASSRTGATEAFF; cdr3_nt: TGTGCCAGCAGTCGGACAGGGGCCACTGAAGCTTTCTTT
d_call: -; j_call: TRBJ2-1; v_call: TRBV6-2/TRBV6-3; clone_size: -; cdr3_aa: CASSPEGQAYNEQFF; cdr3_nt: TGTGCCAGCAGCCCTGAGGGCCAAGCCTACAATGAGCAGTTCTTC
d_call: -; j_call: TRBJ1-1; v_call: TRBV4-1; clone_size: -; cdr3_aa: CASTRGGANTEAFF; cdr3_nt: TGCGCCAGCACCCGGGGGGGCGCGAACACTGAAGCTTTCTTT
d_call: TRBD2; j_call: TRBJ2-1; v_call: TRBV30; clone_size: -; cdr3_aa: CAWSSRGGRGFF; cdr3_nt: TGTGCCTGGAGTTCCCGGGGCGGGAGGGGGTTCTTC
d_call: TRBD2; j_call: TRBJ2-1; v_call: TRBV7-2; clone_size: once; cdr3_aa: CASTFSIAGVNEQFF; cdr3_nt: TGTGCCAGCACATTCTCTATAGCGGGGGTCAATGAGCAGTTCTTC
d_call: -; j_call: TRBJ1-2; v_call: TRBV28; clone_size: -; cdr3_aa: CATEQNYGYTF; cdr3_nt: TGTGCCACGGAACAGAACTATGGCTACACCTTC
d_call: -; j_call: TRBJ1-2; v_call: TRBV28; clone_size: -; cdr3_aa: CASSLAPQFFYGYTF; cdr3_nt: TGTGCCAGCAGTTTAGCCCCCCAGTTCTTCTATGGCTACACCTTC
d_call: TRBD2; j_call: TRBJ2-2; v_call: TRBV3-1/TRBV3-2; clone_size: -; cdr3_aa: CASSPLAGWNTGELFF; cdr3_nt: TGTGCCAGCAGCCCGTTAGCGGGATGGAACACCGGGGAGCTGTTTTTT
d_call: TRBD1; j_call: TRBJ1-5; v_call: TRBV7-9; clone_size: -; cdr3_aa: CASSLGQGLAQHF; cdr3_nt: TGTGCCAGCAGCTTGGGACAGGGTCTGGCCCAGCATTTT
d_call: TRBD1; j_call: TRBJ1-3; v_call: TRBV5-1; clone_size: -; cdr3_aa: CASSSGQGSGNTIYF; cdr3_nt: TGCGCCAGCAGCTCGGGACAGGGCTCTGGAAACACCATATATTTT
d_call: -; j_call: TRBJ1-1; v_call: TRBV12-1; clone_size: -; cdr3_aa: CASSFAWRGNTEAFF; cdr3_nt: TGTGCCAGCAGCTTTGCGTGGCGGGGGAACACTGAAGCTTTCTTT
d_call: -; j_call: TRBJ1-1; v_call: TRBV19; clone_size: -; cdr3_aa: CASSMGWAEAFF; cdr3_nt: TGTGCCAGTAGTATGGGCTGGGCTGAAGCTTTCTTT